This T cell receptor beta chain was sequenced for a study of T cells in Graves' hyperthyroidism and ophthalmopathy. Study at large: Peripheral blood samples were taken at initial diagnosis, prior to any treatment.

The investigators amplified TCR beta CDR3 regions from RNA transcripts. The HTBI primer set was used in a first-round RT-PCR of the TCR CDR3. TCRdb recomputed calls from the multiplex PCR reads with MiXCR, one row per CDR3 protein. The repertoire holds hundreds of thousands of distinct CDR3 sequences, with 18% as singletons. It was less than 13 ml of fresh peripheral blood that supplied the PBMCs. The ends were cut back, 1 base at V and 4 bases at J, with 15 bases in the middle. CDR3 length: 15 amino acids. CDR1 and CDR2 from the germline V gene are SGHRS and YFSETQ. The source material was blood. The receptor comes from a woman between 45 and 60 years old with Graves' hyperthyroidism that later progressed to Graves' ophthalmopathy. The chain combines TRBV5-1 with TRBJ2-7; perhaps TRBD2 as D (7 bases). CDR3 bases: TGCGCCAGCAGCTTGATCGGGGGGCCTACTTACGAGCAGTACTTC. This translates into CASSLIGGPTYEQYF.